What follows are 25 T cell receptor beta chains derived from one specimen sequenced in a study of blood T cell repertoires in COVID-19. TCRdb's copy holds only in-frame clones and misses some; the assay was immunoSEQ multiplex PCR. Of 240,000 or so clones listed, 82% are singletons. Material for sequencing was peripheral blood. These receptors all stem from a woman aged 60 to 75 with active or convalescent COVID-19.

The chain recombines TRBV7-9 with TRBJ1-6, with D unclear. V lost 5 bases to trimming and J lost 9 bases, with 17 bases between them. CDR3 length equals 15 residues. CDR1 is SEHNR, CDR2 FQNEAQ, per germline (reference sequence). CDR3 nucleotides: TGTGCCAGCAGCCAGATTGGAGGGATACGTTCACCCCTCCACTTT. The encoded protein is CASSQIGGIRSPLHF.

This clone was recorded once. The chain employs TRBV7-9 and TRBJ2-3; 8 nucleotides align to TRBD2. The CDR3 covers 16 residues. Germline lookup yields CDR1 SEHNR and CDR2 FQNEAQ (reference sequence). Germline trimming cut 5 bases from V and 4 bases from J; bases unmatched to any gene: 11. The CDR3 DNA is TGTGCCAGCAGCCGAACGCGGGGGGCAACCCCAGATACGCAGTATTTT. It yields the protein CASSRTRGATPDTQYF.

The CDR3 reads CASSFTGANTGELFF. The CDR3 DNA sequence: TGTGCCAGCAGTTTCACAGGGGCGAACACCGGGGAGCTGTTTTTT. The gene calls are TRBV6-5 and TRBJ2-2; 7 bases align to TRBD1. The J segment lost 0 bases and the V segment lost 4 bases, leaving 2 bases of the junction unmatched. The germline gives CDR1 MNHEY, CDR2 SVGAGI. The CDR3 loop spans 15 amino acids.

This clone occurred once. Other nucleotide sequences from this sample produce the same CDR3. V and J are TRBV2 and TRBJ2-7; TRBD1 matches 8 bases. V trimming: 8 bases; J trimming: 2 bases; junction bases outside the gene matches: 8. The CDR3 loop spans 14 amino acids. The germline V gene encodes CDR1 SNHLY and CDR2 FYNNEI. The CDR3 DNA sequence: TGTGCCAGCTCAAATGGACAGGGACCCTACGAGCAGTACTTC. Its protein product is CASSNGQGPYEQYF.

The chain uses TRBV5-1 and TRBJ1-2; 9 bases agree with TRBD1. Germline trimming cut 5 bases from V and 6 bases from J; bases unmatched to any gene: 17. Germline loops: CDR1 SGHRS, CDR2 YFSETQ. CDR3 length equals 17 residues. CDR3 sequence: CASRFGSPGQGFDGYTF. CDR3 sequence (DNA): TGCGCCAGCAGATTCGGAAGTCCGGGACAGGGTTTTGATGGCTACACCTTC.

This clone has a single count. The chain combines TRBV18 with TRBJ2-4, with 10 bases that match TRBD2. V trimming: 3 bases; J trimming: 3 bases; junction bases outside the gene matches: 2. The CDR3 has 15 residues. The germline V gene has CDR1 KGHSH and CDR2 LQKENI. The CDR3 region is CASSPGTSVKNIQYF. The CDR3 DNA is TGTGCCAGCTCACCCGGGACTAGCGTCAAAAACATTCAGTACTTC. Drawing the rest from reference TRBV18 and TRBJ2-4, the complete variable domain is NAGVMQNPRHLVRRRGQEARLRCSPMKGHSHVYWYRQLPEEGLKFMVYLQKENIIDESGMPKERFSAEFPKEGPSILRIQQVVRGDSAAYFCASSPGTSVKNIQYFGAGTRLSVL.

This chain links TRBV19 with TRBJ2-5; 7 positions agree with TRBD2. CDR1 LNHDA and CDR2 SQIVND come from the germline V gene (reference sequence). The CDR3 totals 16 residues. V was clipped by 6 bases and J by 5 bases; unmatched bases: 15. The CDR3 loop reads CASRPLHGRATETQYF. Written as DNA, the CDR3 is TGTGCCAGTAGGCCCCTGCATGGGAGGGCCACGGAGACCCAGTACTTC.

V is TRBV3-1 (or the pseudogene TRBV3-2) and J is TRBJ1-2, with D possibly matching TRBD1 (5 bases). The CDR3 runs to 14 residues. Trimming pared 4 bases from V and 7 bases from J, leaving 16 bases between. The germline gives CDR1 LGHDT, CDR2 YNNKEL (reference sequence). The DNA of the CDR3 is TGTGCCAGCAGCCTTTGGGACTTTACCACTGGCTACACCTTC. Its translation: CASSLWDFTTGYTF.

There are a few counts of this clone. V usage is TRBV20-1 and J usage is TRBJ1-2; unclear D gene. Between the trimmed V and J ends, which lost 4 bases and 2 bases, there was a span of 5 bases. The CDR3 runs to 11 residues. Germline V CDR1 and CDR2: DFQATT, SNEGSKA (reference sequence). In nucleotides, the CDR3 is TGCAGTGCTAACATAAACTATGGCTACACCTTC. Its translation is CSANINYGYTF.

The genes are TRBV7-2 and TRBJ2-2; 9 bases are shared with TRBD1. The CDR3 covers 16 residues. Germline trimming cut 4 bases from V and 3 bases from J; bases unmatched to any gene: 6. In germline, CDR1 is SGHTA, CDR2 FQGNSA. CDR3 DNA sequence: TGTGCCAGCAGCTCATCCCGGGACAGGGACACCGGGGAGCTGTTTTTT. This gives the protein CASSSSRDRDTGELFF.

The rearrangement links TRBV6-1 to TRBJ2-3, with D unclear. CDR3 length: 15 amino acids. Trimming stripped 3 bases from V and 1 base from J, with 11 bases between. Germline lookup yields CDR1 MNHNS and CDR2 SASEGT. The CDR3: CASSDTYMGTDTQYF. CDR3 sequence (DNA): TGTGCCAGCAGTGATACGTACATGGGCACAGATACGCAGTATTTT.

The J gene is TRBJ1-5, the V gene TRBV21-1; whether TRBD1, the table's D call, matches the DNA was not checked. TRBV21-1 is marked as a pseudogene. The CDR3 totals 16 residues. The CDR3 coding sequence is TGTGCCAGCCCCCTCCCGACCAACAGGAGCGATCAGCCCCAGCATTTT. Its translation is CASPLPTNRSDQPQHF.

The gene calls are TRBV7-9 and TRBJ1-4; 10 nucleotides match TRBD1. The length of the CDR3 is 14 residues. V lost 0 bases to trimming and J lost 10 bases; unmatched junction nucleotides: 2. Germline CDR1 SEHNR, CDR2 FQNEAQ (reference sequence). The CDR3 DNA follows: TGTGCCAGCAGCTTAGCTGGACAGGGGGTAAAACTGTTTTTT. Its translation is CASSLAGQGVKLFF.

Of note for this clone: Other DNA variants within this sample encode the same CDR3. The chain carries TRBV28 and TRBJ1-4; a weak D match, TRBD1 (6 bases). Trimming shortened V by 4 bases and J by 0 bases, and 9 bases separated the two germline ends. The CDR3 is made up of 15 amino acids. The germline V gene encodes CDR1 MDHEN and CDR2 SYDVKM. The CDR3 DNA is TGTGCCAGCAGTTCGGGGGGCGCAACTAATGAAAAACTGTTTTTT. It translates to CASSSGGATNEKLFF.

The chain couples TRBV3-1 (or the pseudogene TRBV3-2) to TRBJ1-1, with no clear D. This CDR3 comprises 15 residues. V lost 1 base, J lost 3 bases, and 12 bases lay in between. The germline V gene encodes CDR1 LGHDT and CDR2 YNNKEL (reference sequence). The CDR3 nucleotides are TGTGCCAGCAGCCAAGGGGCAGATCCAGACACTGAAGCTTTCTTT. The encoded protein is CASSQGADPDTEAFF.

The V and J genes are TRBV4-1 and TRBJ1-1; D is uncertain. The V gene's germline CDR1 is MGHRA and CDR2 YSYEKL. Trimming took off 4 bases at V and 0 bases at J, with 12 bases between the two ends. The CDR3 runs 15 residues. The CDR3 here is CASSPKGGMNTEAFF. DNA for the CDR3: TGCGCCAGCAGCCCCAAGGGAGGTATGAACACTGAAGCTTTCTTT.

The rearrangement uses TRBV19 and TRBJ1-2, with D hard to call. V lost 0 bases and J lost 3, with 14 bases in between. Germline CDR1 LNHDA, CDR2 SQIVND (reference sequence). The CDR3 is 16 amino acids. CDR3 residues: CASSIDRREQYYGYTF. In DNA, the CDR3 is TGTGCCAGTAGTATAGATCGGAGAGAGCAATACTATGGCTACACCTTC. The variable domain in full, with the rest retrieved from reference TRBV19 and TRBJ1-2, is DGGITQSPKYLFRKEGQNVTLSCEQNLNHDAMYWYRQDPGQGLRLIYYSQIVNDFQKGDIAEGYSVSREKKESFPLTVTSAQKNPTAFYLCASSIDRREQYYGYTFGSGTRLTVV.

V is TRBV19 and J is TRBJ1-2; TRBD1 agrees at 11 bases. The CDR3 consists of 15 residues. Germline trimming cut 5 bases from V and 2 bases from J; bases unmatched to any gene: 4. CDR1 is LNHDA, CDR2 SQIVND, per germline (reference sequence). The CDR3 bases are TGTGCCAGTAGTCCTGGACAGGGGGCAAACTATGGCTACACCTTC. It translates to CASSPGQGANYGYTF.

CDR3 loop: CASENDRENKFF. In nucleotides, the CDR3 is TGCGCCAGCGAAAACGACAGGGAAAATAAGTTCTTC. The chain recombines TRBV10-2 with TRBJ2-1, with 7 bases fitting TRBD1. Trimming removed 8 bases from V and 14 bases from J; junction bases left unmatched: 12. The CDR3 loop spans 12 amino acids. Looked up from germline, CDR1 is WSHSY and CDR2 is SAAADI.

The chain recombines TRBV20-1 with TRBJ2-7; the match to TRBD1 covers 7 bases. The CDR3 has 11 amino acids. The germline CDR1 and CDR2 sequences are DFQATT and SNEGSKA (reference sequence). V shed 6 bases, J shed 6 bases, and the junction held 5 bases outside the gene matches. CDR3 sequence: CSAPRQGEQYF. The CDR3 nucleotides read TGCAGTGCCCCTAGACAGGGCGAGCAGTACTTC.

The chain recombines TRBV4-3 with TRBJ1-4; 8 bases agree with TRBD1. The CDR3 has 20 residues. CDR1 LGHNA and CDR2 YSLEER come from the germline V gene. J was trimmed by 2 bases and V by 0 bases; bases with no gene match: 14. CDR3 sequence reads: CASSQELPGGFIATNEKLFF. DNA of the CDR3: TGCGCCAGCAGCCAAGAACTCCCAGGGGGCTTTATAGCGACTAATGAAAAACTGTTTTTT.

This clone has just a few counts. V is TRBV18 and J is TRBJ1-2, with a possible D match to TRBD1 (5 bases). From germline, CDR1 is KGHSH and CDR2 LQKENI. The CDR3 runs 13 residues. V shed 5 bases and J shed 8 bases, with 15 bases lying between them. As DNA, the CDR3 is TGTGCCAGCTCATTATCCAGGGAGGAGGGCTACACCTTC. Its protein product is CASSLSREEGYTF.

The sample holds a few counts of this clone. This chain links TRBV2 with TRBJ2-5, with 10 positions matching TRBD2. The CDR3 has 15 residues. The ends lost 5 bases at V and 5 bases at J; junction bases unmatched: 8. The germline V gene has CDR1 SNHLY and CDR2 FYNNEI. DNA for the CDR3: TGTGCCAGCAGTCTAGCGGGGGCTGGGTTGGAGACCCAGTACTTC. This gives the protein CASSLAGAGLETQYF.

The chain uses TRBV9 and TRBJ2-3; the match to TRBD2 covers 12 bases. Unmatched junction bases numbered 4, after V lost 4 bases and J lost 4 bases. Per germline, CDR1 SGDLS and CDR2 YYNGEE. This CDR3 comprises 15 residues. In nucleotides, the CDR3 is TGTGCCAGCAGCTCTAGCGGGGGGGCCGCAGATACGCAGTATTTT. It specifies CASSSSGGAADTQYF.

The rearrangement joins TRBV11-3 to TRBJ1-2; D remains unclear. The germline CDR1 and CDR2 sequences are SGHNT and YENEEA. CDR3 length: 17 amino acids. V was shortened by 5 bases and J by 0 bases, with 19 bases between the two germline ends. CDR3 residues: CASSPPTDDVSNYGYTF. The CDR3 nucleotides read TGTGCCAGCAGCCCCCCCACAGACGACGTTTCTAACTATGGCTACACCTTC.